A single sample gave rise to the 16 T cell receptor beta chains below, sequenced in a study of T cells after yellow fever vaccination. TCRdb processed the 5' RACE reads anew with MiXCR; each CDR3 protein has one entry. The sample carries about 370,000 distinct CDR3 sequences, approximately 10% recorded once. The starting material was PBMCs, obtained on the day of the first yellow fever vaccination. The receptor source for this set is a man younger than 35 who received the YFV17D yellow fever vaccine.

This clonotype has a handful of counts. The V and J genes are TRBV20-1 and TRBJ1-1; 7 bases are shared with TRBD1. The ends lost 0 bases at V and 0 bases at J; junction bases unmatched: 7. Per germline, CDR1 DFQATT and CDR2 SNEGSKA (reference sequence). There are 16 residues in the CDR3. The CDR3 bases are TGCAGTGCTAGAGATCCGTGGCAGGGGGTGAACACTGAAGCTTTCTTT. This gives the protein CSARDPWQGVNTEAFF.

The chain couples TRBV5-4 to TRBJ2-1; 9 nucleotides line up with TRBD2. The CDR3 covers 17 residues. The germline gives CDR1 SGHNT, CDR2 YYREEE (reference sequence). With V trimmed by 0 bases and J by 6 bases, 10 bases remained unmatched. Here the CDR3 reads CASSLGSGGSESNEQFF. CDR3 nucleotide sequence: TGTGCCAGCAGCTTGGGGAGCGGGGGGTCGGAGAGCAATGAGCAGTTCTTC. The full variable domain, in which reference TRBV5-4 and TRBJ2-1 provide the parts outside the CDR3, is ETGVTQSPTHLIKTRGQQVTLRCSSQSGHNTVSWYQQALGQGPQFIFQYYREEENGRGNFPPRFSGLQFPNYSSELNVNALELDDSALYLCASSLGSGGSESNEQFFGPGTRLTVL.

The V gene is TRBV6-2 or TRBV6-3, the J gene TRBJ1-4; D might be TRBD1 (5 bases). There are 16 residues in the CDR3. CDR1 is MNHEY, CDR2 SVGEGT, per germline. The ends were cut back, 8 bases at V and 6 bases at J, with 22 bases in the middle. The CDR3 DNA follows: TGTGCCAGCCAGGGAGGGGCAACCGCCCGGGATGAAAAACTGTTTTTT. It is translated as CASQGGATARDEKLFF.

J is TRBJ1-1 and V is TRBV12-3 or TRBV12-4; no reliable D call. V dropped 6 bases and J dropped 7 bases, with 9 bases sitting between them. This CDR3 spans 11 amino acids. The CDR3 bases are TGTGCCAGCAGCCGGATCCTTGAAGCTTTCTTT. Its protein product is CASSRILEAFF.

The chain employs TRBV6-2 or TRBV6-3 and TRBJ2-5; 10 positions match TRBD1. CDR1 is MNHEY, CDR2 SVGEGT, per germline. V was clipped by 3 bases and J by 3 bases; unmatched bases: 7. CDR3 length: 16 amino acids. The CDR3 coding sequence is TGTGCCAGCAGTTATCCCGGGACAGGGGAAGAAGAGACCCAGTACTTC. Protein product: CASSYPGTGEEETQYF.

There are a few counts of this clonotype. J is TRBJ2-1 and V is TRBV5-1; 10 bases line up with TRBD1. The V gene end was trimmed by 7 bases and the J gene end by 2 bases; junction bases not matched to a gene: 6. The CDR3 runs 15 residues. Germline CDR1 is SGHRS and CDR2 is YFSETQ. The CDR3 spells CASGEGTGAYNEQFF. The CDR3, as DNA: TGCGCCAGCGGGGAAGGGACAGGGGCCTACAATGAGCAGTTCTTC.

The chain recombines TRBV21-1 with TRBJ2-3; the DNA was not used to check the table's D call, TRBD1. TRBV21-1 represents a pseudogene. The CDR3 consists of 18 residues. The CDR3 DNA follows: TGTGCCAGCAGCAAAGTTTACGTTACTAATCGGCCCCGCGGTACGCAGTATTTT. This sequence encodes CASSKVYVTNRPRGTQYF.

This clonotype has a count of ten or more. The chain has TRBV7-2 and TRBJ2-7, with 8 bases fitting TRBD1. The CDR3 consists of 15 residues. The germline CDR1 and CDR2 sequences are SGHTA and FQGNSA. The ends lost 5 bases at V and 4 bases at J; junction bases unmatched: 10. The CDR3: CASSLFGTGAYEQYF. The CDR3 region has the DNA TGTGCCAGCAGCCTATTCGGGACAGGCGCATACGAGCAGTACTTC.

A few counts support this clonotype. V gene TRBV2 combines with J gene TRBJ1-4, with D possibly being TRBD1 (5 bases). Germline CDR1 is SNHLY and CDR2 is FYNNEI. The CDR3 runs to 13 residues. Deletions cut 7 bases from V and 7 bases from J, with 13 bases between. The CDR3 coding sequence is TGTGCCAGCATGAGGGGATCTGGTGAAAAACTGTTTTTT. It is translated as CASMRGSGEKLFF.

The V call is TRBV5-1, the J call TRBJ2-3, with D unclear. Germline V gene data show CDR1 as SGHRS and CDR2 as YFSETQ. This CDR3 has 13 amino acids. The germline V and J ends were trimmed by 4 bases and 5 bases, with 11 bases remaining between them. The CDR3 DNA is TGCGCCAGCAGCCCTGAGAGGTTAGATACGCAGTATTTT. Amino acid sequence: CASSPERLDTQYF.

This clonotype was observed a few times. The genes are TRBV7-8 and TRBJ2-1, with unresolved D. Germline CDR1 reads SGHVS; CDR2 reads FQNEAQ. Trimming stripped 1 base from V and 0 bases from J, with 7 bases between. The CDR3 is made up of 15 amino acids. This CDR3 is CASSLGFLSYNEQFF. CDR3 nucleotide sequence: TGTGCCAGCAGCTTAGGCTTCCTCTCCTACAATGAGCAGTTCTTC.

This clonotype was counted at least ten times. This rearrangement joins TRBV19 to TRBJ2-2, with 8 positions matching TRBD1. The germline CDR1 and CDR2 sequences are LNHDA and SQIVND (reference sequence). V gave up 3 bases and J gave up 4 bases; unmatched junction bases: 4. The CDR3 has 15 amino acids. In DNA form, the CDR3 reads TGTGCCAGTAGTATTACAGGGGGGCGCACCGGGGAGCTGTTTTTT. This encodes CASSITGGRTGELFF.

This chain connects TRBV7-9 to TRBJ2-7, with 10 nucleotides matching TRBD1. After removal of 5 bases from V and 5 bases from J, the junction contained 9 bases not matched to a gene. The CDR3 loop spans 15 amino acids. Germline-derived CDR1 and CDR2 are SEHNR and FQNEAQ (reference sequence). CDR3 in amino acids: CASSLSRDRGDEQYF. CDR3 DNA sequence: TGTGCCAGCAGCCTCTCCCGGGACAGGGGTGACGAGCAGTACTTC.

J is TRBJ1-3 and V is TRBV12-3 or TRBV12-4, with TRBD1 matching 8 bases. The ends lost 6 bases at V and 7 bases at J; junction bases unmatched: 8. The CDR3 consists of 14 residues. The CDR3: CASSPRDRLNTIYF. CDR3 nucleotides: TGTGCCAGCAGCCCCCGGGACAGGTTGAACACCATATATTTT.

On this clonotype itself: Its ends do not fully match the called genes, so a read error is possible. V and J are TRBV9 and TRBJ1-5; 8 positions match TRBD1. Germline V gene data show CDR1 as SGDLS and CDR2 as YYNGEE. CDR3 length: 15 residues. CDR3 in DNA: TGTGCCAGCAGCGCCGGACAGGGAGGCAATCAGGCCCAGCATTTT. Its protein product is CASSAGQGGNQAQHF.

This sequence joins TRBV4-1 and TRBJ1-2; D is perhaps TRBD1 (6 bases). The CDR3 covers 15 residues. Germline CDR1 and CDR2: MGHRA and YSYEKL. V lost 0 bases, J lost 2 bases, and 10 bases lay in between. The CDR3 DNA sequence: TGCGCCAGCAGCCAAGATGGCAGGGGAAACTATGGCTACACCTTC. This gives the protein CASSQDGRGNYGYTF.